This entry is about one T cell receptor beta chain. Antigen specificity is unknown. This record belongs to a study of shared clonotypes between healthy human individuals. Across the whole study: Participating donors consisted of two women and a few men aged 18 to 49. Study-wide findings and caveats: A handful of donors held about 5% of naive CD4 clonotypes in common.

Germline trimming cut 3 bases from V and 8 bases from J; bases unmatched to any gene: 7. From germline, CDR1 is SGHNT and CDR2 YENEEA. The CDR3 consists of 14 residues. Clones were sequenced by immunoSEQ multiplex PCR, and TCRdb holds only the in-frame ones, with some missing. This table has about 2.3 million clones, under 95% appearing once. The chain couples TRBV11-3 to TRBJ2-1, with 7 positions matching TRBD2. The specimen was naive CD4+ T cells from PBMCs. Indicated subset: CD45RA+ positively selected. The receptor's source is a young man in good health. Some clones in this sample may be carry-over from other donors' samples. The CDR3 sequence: CASSFGREWDEQFF. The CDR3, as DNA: TGTGCCAGCAGCTTCGGGCGGGAGTGGGATGAGCAGTTCTTC.